These 32 T cell receptor beta chains were sequenced from one sample in a study of response to subunit inactivated influenza vaccine (dated by TCRdb to 2016 to 2018). Library preparation used RT-PCR. The sequencing machine was an Illumina HiSeq 2500. TCRdb reanalyzed the raw reads on its own, using fastp at Q25 for trimming and MiXCR for clone calling, and kept in-frame beta chains. Entries are consolidated by CDR3 protein sequence, retaining the most common genes and DNA. Across this sample there are hundreds of thousands of distinct CDR3 sequences, with around 11% seen only once. The leading ten clones occupy 11% of the sample. These same data were also listed under a study on T cells expressing NK-cell markers. From the second report: TCR beta cDNA libraries were made by 5'RACE template switching that added a universal primer site and unique molecular identifiers.

The sequencing here drew on PBMCs from blood, taken on the day of vaccination. Source of these receptors: a man aged 50-59 years who received an inactivated influenza vaccine. Donor details come from another sample of the same person, matched by shared clones.

This clonotype was found a few times. The genes are TRBV5-1 and TRBJ1-1; tentative D call: TRBD1 (6 bases). Germline CDR1 SGHRS, CDR2 YFSETQ. There are 16 residues in the CDR3. The germline V and J ends were trimmed by 2 bases and 1 base, with 15 bases remaining between them. This chain's CDR3 is CASSLGGIFRNTEAFF. As DNA, the CDR3 is TGCGCCAGCAGCTTAGGGGGTATCTTCAGGAACACTGAAGCTTTCTTT.

This chain uses TRBV6-5 with TRBJ2-5, with TRBD2 as a possible D gene (5 bases). The germline gives CDR1 MNHEY, CDR2 SVGAGI. The V gene lost 4 bases and the J gene lost 5 bases, with 17 bases spanning the gap. CDR3 length: 15 residues. CDR3 region: CASSSLASPGETQYF. In DNA, the CDR3 is TGTGCCAGCAGTTCCCTAGCATCCCCCGGGGAGACCCAGTACTTC.

This clonotype was observed many times. The chain combines TRBV27 with TRBJ1-1; D not resolved. Trimming removed 6 bases at V and 4 bases at J, with 15 bases between. CDR1 and CDR2 (germline): MNHEY, SMNVEV (reference sequence). The CDR3 runs to 14 residues. The CDR3 DNA reads TGTGCCAGCAGCCCCTGGCTGGGTAGCACTGAAGCTTTCTTT. Its protein is CASSPWLGSTEAFF.

The genes are TRBV7-9 and TRBJ2-5; D perhaps matches TRBD2 (6 bases). Per germline, CDR1 SEHNR and CDR2 FQNEAQ (reference sequence). V dropped 4 bases and J dropped 7 bases, with 13 bases sitting between them. This CDR3 region has 13 residues. CDR3 residues: CASSSYAGPTQYF. The CDR3 nucleotides are TGTGCCAGCAGCTCCTACGCGGGGCCGACCCAGTACTTC. Full variable domain (missing parts from reference TRBV7-9 and TRBJ2-5): DTGVSQNPRHKITKRGQNVTFRCDPISEHNRLYWYRQTLGQGPEFLTYFQNEAQLEKSRLLSDRFSAERPKGSFSTLEIQRTEQGDSAMYLCASSSYAGPTQYFGPGTRLLVL.

The gene calls are TRBV28 and TRBJ2-7, with 11 bases fitting TRBD1. V shed 3 bases and J 3 bases; nucleotides not matched to a gene: 19. The CDR3 covers 20 residues. Germline V gene lookup returns CDR1 MDHEN and CDR2 SYDVKM. CDR3 amino acids: CASSFLGQGASGRTNYEQYF. CDR3 DNA: TGTGCCAGCAGTTTCCTCGGACAGGGGGCCAGCGGGAGGACGAACTACGAGCAGTACTTC.

Many counts were recorded for this clonotype. The CDR3 loop reads CASSFSGRAVNEQFF. CDR3 in DNA: TGTGCCAGCAGCTTTAGCGGGAGGGCCGTTAATGAGCAGTTCTTC. The chain has TRBV7-9 and TRBJ2-1, with 11 bases that match TRBD2. Germline V gives CDR1 SEHNR, CDR2 FQNEAQ (reference sequence). The CDR3 spans 15 residues. V was pared by 3 bases and J by 7 bases, with 5 bases of the junction left unmatched.

The sample holds many counts of this clonotype. The V and J genes are TRBV30 and TRBJ1-5; weak D call: TRBD1 (6 bases). The germline V gene encodes CDR1 GTSNPN and CDR2 SVGIG (reference sequence). V lost 8 bases, J lost 5 bases, and 25 bases lay in between. CDR3 length: 16 amino acids. CDR3 protein: CALSAGRGSIYQPQHF. CDR3 bases: TGTGCCCTCTCCGCGGGCAGGGGTTCCATTTATCAGCCCCAGCATTTT.

For this clonotype: A much larger clone sits a single nucleotide away, making a read error possible. V and J are TRBV5-1 and TRBJ1-4; TRBD1 is a possible D gene (6 bases). The CDR3 contains 13 residues. Germline assignment: CDR1 SGHRS and CDR2 YFSETQ. V lost 4 bases and J 10 bases, leaving 14 bases between the germline ends. CDR3 in amino acids: CASSLLDRGKLFF. CDR3 DNA sequence: TGCGCCAGCAGCCTCCTGGACAGAGGAAAACTGTTTTTT.

The table lists this clonotype with a few counts. The V and J genes are TRBV7-2 and TRBJ2-5; 8 bases match TRBD1. Germline CDR1 SGHTA, CDR2 FQGNSA. Germline trimming cut 4 bases from V and 4 bases from J; bases unmatched to any gene: 5. The CDR3 is 14 residues long. CDR3 sequence reads: CASSSRQGSETQYF. The CDR3 coding sequence is TGTGCCAGCAGCTCGAGACAGGGGTCAGAGACCCAGTACTTC.

This clonotype was picked up many times. The rearrangement joins TRBV9 to TRBJ2-1; no reliable D call. The CDR3 spans 13 residues. CDR1 and CDR2 (germline): SGDLS, YYNGEE. V was clipped by 0 bases and J by 7 bases, with 8 bases between them. The CDR3 DNA sequence: TGTGCCAGCAGCGTAGGACTGGCAAATGAGCAGTTCTTC. Protein product: CASSVGLANEQFF. Together with reference TRBV9 and TRBJ2-1, the CDR3 gives the full variable domain: DSGVTQTPKHLITATGQRVTLRCSPRSGDLSVYWYQQSLDQGLQFLIQYYNGEERAKGNILERFSAQQFPDLHSELNLSSLELGDSALYFCASSVGLANEQFFGPGTRLTVL.

This clonotype was counted a few times. The rearrangement joins TRBV28 to TRBJ2-1; the D is unclear. The CDR3 covers 13 residues. Trimming shortened V by 5 bases and J by 9 bases, and 14 bases separated the two germline ends. Germline values: CDR1 MDHEN, CDR2 SYDVKM. The CDR3 region has the DNA TGTGCCAGCAGTGCCTGGGGTATGGGTGAGCAGTTCTTC. Its translation is CASSAWGMGEQFF.

V and J are TRBV3-1 and TRBJ2-7; weak D call: TRBD1 (6 bases). Germline V gene data show CDR1 as LGHDT and CDR2 as YNNKEL (reference sequence). Trimming left V 1 base short and J 2 bases short, with 9 bases between. This CDR3 region has 14 residues. Here the CDR3 DNA reads TGTGCCAGCAGCCAAGCAGGGGCAGCCTACGAGCAGTACTTC. This gives the protein CASSQAGAAYEQYF.

This clonotype was seen repeatedly, ten times or more. The chain uses TRBV12-3 or TRBV12-4 and TRBJ1-2; perhaps TRBD1 as D (5 bases). CDR3 length: 16 residues. V was shortened by 2 bases and J by 0 bases, with 13 bases between the two germline ends. CDR3 DNA sequence: TGTGCCAGCAGTTTAACGTCGACAGTTGCTAACTATGGCTACACCTTC. This gives the protein CASSLTSTVANYGYTF.

This clonotype was seen more than once but under ten times. The V call is TRBV4-3, the J call TRBJ2-2; D is perhaps TRBD1 (6 bases). Trimming took off 0 bases at V and 0 bases at J, with 17 bases between the two ends. CDR1 and CDR2 (germline): LGHNA, YSLEER. The CDR3 extends over 19 amino acids. DNA of the CDR3: TGCGCCAGCAGCCAAGATTGGGCCATTGGGGGCGCGAACACCGGGGAGCTGTTTTTT. Amino acid sequence: CASSQDWAIGGANTGELFF.

The chain carries TRBV25-1 and TRBJ2-5, with D possibly TRBD1 on 6 matching bases. This CDR3 is built from 15 residues. Germline-derived CDR1 and CDR2 are MGHDK and SYGVNS. V shed 3 bases and J shed 5 bases, with 16 bases lying between them. CDR3 amino acids: CASSDGHRVGETQYF. CDR3 in DNA: TGTGCCAGCAGTGACGGGCACAGGGTGGGGGAGACCCAGTACTTC.

The chain carries TRBV5-1 and TRBJ2-5; the match to TRBD2 covers 10 bases. This CDR3 contains 17 residues. The ends lost 2 bases at V and 2 bases at J; junction bases unmatched: 9. Germline values: CDR1 SGHRS, CDR2 YFSETQ. The DNA for the CDR3 is TGCGCCAGCAGCTTTGGTCTACTAGCGGGGCTTCAAGAGACCCAGTACTTC. It translates to CASSFGLLAGLQETQYF.

This clonotype has only a few counts. V usage is TRBV11-1 and J usage is TRBJ2-1, with 13 bases matching TRBD2. Germline V gives CDR1 SGHAT, CDR2 FQDESV (reference sequence). CDR3 length equals 22 residues. The trim removed 0 bases at V and 5 bases at J, leaving 19 bases unmatched. Here the CDR3 reads CASSLAHRKLAGGSRANNEQFF. CDR3 nucleotides: TGTGCCAGCAGCTTAGCGCACCGGAAACTAGCGGGAGGGTCGAGGGCTAACAATGAGCAGTTCTTC.

The chain uses TRBV5-1 and TRBJ2-1, with 7 bases aligning to TRBD2. The CDR3 runs 17 residues. Germline loops: CDR1 SGHRS, CDR2 YFSETQ. Trimming removed 3 bases from V and 5 bases from J; junction bases left unmatched: 14. Here the CDR3 DNA reads TGCGCCAGCAGCTCCCAACCCCGCGGGAGCGCTCACAATGAGCAGTTCTTC. The encoded protein is CASSSQPRGSAHNEQFF. The complete variable domain, with remaining parts taken from reference TRBV5-1 and TRBJ2-1, reads KAGVTQTPRYLIKTRGQQVTLSCSPISGHRSVSWYQQTPGQGLQFLFEYFSETQRNKGNFPGRFSGRQFSNSRSEMNVSTLELGDSALYLCASSSQPRGSAHNEQFFGPGTRLTVL.

This clonotype has only a few counts. The J gene is TRBJ1-5, the V gene TRBV4-3; possibly TRBD1 for D (5 bases). V was pared by 1 base and J by 2 bases, with 9 bases between. The germline CDR1 and CDR2 sequences are LGHNA and YSLEER. The CDR3 totals 15 residues. This CDR3 is CASSQVWGGNQPQHF. CDR3 DNA sequence: TGCGCCAGCAGCCAAGTTTGGGGCGGCAATCAGCCCCAGCATTTT.

This clonotype was seen ten or more times. The rearrangement uses TRBV2 and TRBJ2-3; TRBD2 matches at 7 bases. The CDR3 sequence is 14 residues long. In germline, CDR1 is SNHLY, CDR2 FYNNEI. V lost 5 bases and J lost 1; bases outside the gene matches: 3. The CDR3 loop reads CASSPGLRTDTQYF. In nucleotides, the CDR3 is TGTGCCAGCAGTCCGGGACTACGCACAGATACGCAGTATTTT.

This clonotype has more than one count but fewer than ten. This chain uses TRBV7-9 with TRBJ2-5; the D gene is possibly TRBD1 (6 bases). The length of the CDR3 is 14 residues. Per germline, CDR1 SEHNR and CDR2 FQNEAQ (reference sequence). Trimming took off 6 bases at V and 5 bases at J, with 16 bases between the two ends. CDR3 protein: CASRYGTNGETQYF. For the CDR3, the DNA is TGTGCCAGCAGATACGGGACAAACGGGGAGACCCAGTACTTC.

This clonotype occurred a few times. The chain couples TRBV21-1 to TRBJ1-6. TRBV21-1 constitutes a pseudogene. This CDR3 has 15 residues. The CDR3 loop is CASSNRRANNSPLHF. For the CDR3, the DNA is TGTGCCAGCAGCAACCGGAGAGCGAATAATTCACCCCTCCACTTT.

This clonotype appeared once. CDR3 bases: TGCGCCAGCAGCCCGTACCTGACAGCCTACTACGAGCAGTACTTC. This gives the protein CASSPYLTAYYEQYF. J is TRBJ2-7 and V is TRBV4-1, with a possible D match to TRBD1 (5 bases). Trimming stripped 4 bases from V and 3 bases from J, with 16 bases between. Germline values: CDR1 MGHRA, CDR2 YSYEKL. The CDR3 runs to 15 residues.

The rearrangement uses TRBV20-1 and TRBJ2-7; 8 nucleotides agree with TRBD2. J was trimmed by 3 bases and V by 0 bases; bases with no gene match: 4. CDR3 length: 14 amino acids. The germline V gene has CDR1 DFQATT and CDR2 SNEGSKA (reference sequence). The CDR3 region is CSARDSSGRYEQYF. The CDR3 DNA sequence: TGCAGTGCTAGAGATTCTAGCGGGCGCTACGAGCAGTACTTC.

The chain carries TRBV10-3 and TRBJ2-7, with TRBD1 as a possible D gene (5 bases). Between the trimmed V and J ends, which lost 3 bases and 7 bases, there was a span of 13 bases. CDR3 length equals 13 residues. Per the germline V gene, CDR1 is ENHRY and CDR2 is SYGVKD. This chain's CDR3 is CAISEFRVGEQYF. CDR3 DNA: TGTGCCATCAGTGAATTCAGGGTCGGGGAGCAGTACTTC.

This clonotype came up many times. This sequence joins TRBV6-2 or TRBV6-3 and TRBJ2-7; 8 nucleotides line up with TRBD1. The J segment lost 5 bases and the V segment lost 2 bases, leaving 14 bases of the junction unmatched. This CDR3 comprises 17 residues. Germline loops: CDR1 MNHEY, CDR2 SVGEGT. The CDR3 here is CASSYGSGQGFFHEQYF. CDR3 DNA: TGTGCCAGCAGTTACGGGTCCGGACAGGGTTTTTTCCACGAGCAGTACTTC.

This clonotype was observed a few times. V and J are TRBV6-5 and TRBJ1-5; D not certain. This CDR3 contains 14 residues. Germline assignment: CDR1 MNHEY and CDR2 SVGAGI. V lost 0 bases to trimming and J lost 8 bases, with 11 bases between them. The CDR3 loop reads CASSYSFPGKPQHF. CDR3 nucleotides: TGTGCCAGCAGTTACTCATTCCCAGGAAAGCCCCAGCATTTT.

This clonotype was found many times. J is TRBJ1-2 and V is TRBV28; D gene unclear. CDR1 and CDR2 from the germline V gene are MDHEN and SYDVKM. The CDR3 is made up of 14 amino acids. V lost 7 bases and J lost 7, with 19 bases in between. In nucleotides, the CDR3 is TGTGCCAGCAACCAGGCCCCGGGGAGAAGTGGCTACACCTTC. This translates into CASNQAPGRSGYTF.

This clonotype was seen a handful of times. The rearrangement uses TRBV9 and TRBJ2-2, with D hard to call. CDR1 and CDR2 from the germline V gene are SGDLS and YYNGEE. V lost 0 bases and J lost 5, with 8 bases in between. This CDR3 spans 14 amino acids. This CDR3 is CASSVVLETGELFF. The CDR3 DNA reads as TGTGCCAGCAGCGTAGTGCTAGAAACCGGGGAGCTGTTTTTT.

The rearrangement uses TRBV7-2 and TRBJ2-1, with TRBD1 as a possible D gene (6 bases). CDR1 is SGHTA and CDR2 is FQGNSA in the germline V gene. The CDR3 consists of 15 residues. Trimming took 5 bases from V and 4 from J, leaving 15 bases between them. DNA for the CDR3: TGTGCCAGCAGCGCCGCCGGGACATTTTACAATGAGCAGTTCTTC. This gives the protein CASSAAGTFYNEQFF. Supplemented by reference TRBV7-2 and TRBJ2-1, the full variable domain reads GAGVSQSPSNKVTEKGKDVELRCDPISGHTALYWYRQSLGQGLEFLIYFQGNSAPDKSGLPSDRFSAERTGGSVSTLTIQRTQQEDSAVYLCASSAAGTFYNEQFFGPGTRLTVL.

The genes are TRBV20-1 and TRBJ2-7; either TRBD1 or TRBD2 may supply D (7 bases each). Germline V gene data show CDR1 as DFQATT and CDR2 as SNEGSKA (reference sequence). The CDR3 sequence is 12 residues long. V lost 2 bases and J 6 bases, leaving 11 bases between the germline ends. CDR3 nucleotides: TGCAGTGCTAGACAGGGGGGGTCCGAGCAGTACTTC. Translating it yields CSARQGGSEQYF.

The gene calls are TRBV28 and TRBJ2-3, with a weak D call TRBD2 (6 bases). This CDR3 comprises 15 residues. CDR1 is MDHEN and CDR2 is SYDVKM in the germline V gene. Trimming took 5 bases from V and 6 from J, leaving 18 bases between them. DNA for the CDR3: TGTGCCAGCAGTCCCCTGGGGAGGAGGGCGGATACGCAGTATTTT. Translating gives CASSPLGRRADTQYF. Together with reference TRBV28 and TRBJ2-3, the CDR3 gives the full variable domain: DVKVTQSSRYLVKRTGEKVFLECVQDMDHENMFWYRQDPGLGLRLIYFSYDVKMKEKGDIPEGYSVSREKKERFSLILESASTNQTSMYLCASSPLGRRADTQYFGPGTRLTVL.